The clone carrying this T cell receptor beta chain has just a few counts. Its antigen is as yet unknown. This CDR3 comprises 12 residues. Trimming stripped 6 bases from V and 0 bases from J, with 6 bases between. CDR1 is MNHEY, CDR2 SVGAGI, per germline. The whole isolated RNA underwent reverse transcription, so sequencing captured expressed TCRB transcripts. Libraries were prepared by immunoSEQ multiplex PCR; TCRdb keeps only in-frame clonotypes and omits some of them. The repertoire holds about 120,000 clones, with roughly 15% as singletons. The data were obtained in a study of beta chain features in type 1 diabetes. In total, each donor contributed a single heparinised blood draw that averaged about 100 mL. Whole-study results and caveats: TCRB CDR3s from Type 1 diabetes patients were moderately but significantly shorter in all four CD4+ subsets. Among patients, naive, central memory and Treg TCRB repertoires appeared more similar than among healthy donors. More deletions and fewer insertions at VDJ junctions were seen in type 1 diabetes patients.

The V and J genes are TRBV6-5 and TRBJ2-7; no reliable D call. The TCR comes from a young man with type 1 diabetes. Sequences were obtained from central memory CD4+ T cells from blood. The chain's CDR3 is CASSRSSYEQYF. CDR3 nucleotides: TGTGCCAGCAGCCGTAGCTCCTACGAGCAGTACTTC.